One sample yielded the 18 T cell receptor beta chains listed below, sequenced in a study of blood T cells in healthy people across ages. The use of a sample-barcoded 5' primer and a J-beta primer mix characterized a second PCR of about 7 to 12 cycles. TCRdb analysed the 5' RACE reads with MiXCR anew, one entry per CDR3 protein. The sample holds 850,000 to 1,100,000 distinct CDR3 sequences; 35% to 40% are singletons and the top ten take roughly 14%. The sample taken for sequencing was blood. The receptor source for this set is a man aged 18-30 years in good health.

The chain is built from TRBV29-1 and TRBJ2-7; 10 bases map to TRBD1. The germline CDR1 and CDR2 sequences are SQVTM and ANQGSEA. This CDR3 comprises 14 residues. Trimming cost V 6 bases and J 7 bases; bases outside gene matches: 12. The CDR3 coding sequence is TGCAGCGTCGGCAGACAGGGGGCTAAGAATGAGCAGTACTTC. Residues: CSVGRQGAKNEQYF.

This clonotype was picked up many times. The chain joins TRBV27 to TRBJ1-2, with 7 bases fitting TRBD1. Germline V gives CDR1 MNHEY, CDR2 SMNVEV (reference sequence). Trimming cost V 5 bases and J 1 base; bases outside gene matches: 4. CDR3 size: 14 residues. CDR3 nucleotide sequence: TGTGCCAGCAGTGCCGGGACAGTTAACTATGGCTACACCTTC. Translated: CASSAGTVNYGYTF.

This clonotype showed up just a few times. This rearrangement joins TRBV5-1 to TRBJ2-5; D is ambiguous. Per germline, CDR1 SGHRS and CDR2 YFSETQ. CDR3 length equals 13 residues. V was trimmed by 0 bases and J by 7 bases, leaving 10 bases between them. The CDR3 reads CASSLVLTWTQYF. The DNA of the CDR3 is TGCGCCAGCAGCTTGGTTCTAACTTGGACCCAGTACTTC.

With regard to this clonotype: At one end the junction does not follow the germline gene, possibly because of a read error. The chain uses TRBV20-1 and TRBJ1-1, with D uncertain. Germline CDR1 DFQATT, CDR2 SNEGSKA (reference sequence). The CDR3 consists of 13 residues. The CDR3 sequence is CSSSRVTNTEAFF. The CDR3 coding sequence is TGCAGTTCTAGCCGGGTCACGAACACTGAAGCTTTCTTT.

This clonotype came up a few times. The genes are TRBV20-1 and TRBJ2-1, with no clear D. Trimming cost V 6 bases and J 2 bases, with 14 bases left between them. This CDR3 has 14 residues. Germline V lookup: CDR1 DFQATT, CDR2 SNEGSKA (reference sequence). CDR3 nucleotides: TGCAGTGCCCAAGCTCCGGGTACCTACAATGAGCAGTTCTTC. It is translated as CSAQAPGTYNEQFF.

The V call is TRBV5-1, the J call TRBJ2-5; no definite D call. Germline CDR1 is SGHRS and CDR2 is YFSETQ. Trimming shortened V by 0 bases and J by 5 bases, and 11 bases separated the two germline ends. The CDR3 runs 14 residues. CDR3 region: CASSLGNHGETQYF. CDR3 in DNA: TGCGCCAGCAGCTTGGGGAATCATGGGGAGACCCAGTACTTC.

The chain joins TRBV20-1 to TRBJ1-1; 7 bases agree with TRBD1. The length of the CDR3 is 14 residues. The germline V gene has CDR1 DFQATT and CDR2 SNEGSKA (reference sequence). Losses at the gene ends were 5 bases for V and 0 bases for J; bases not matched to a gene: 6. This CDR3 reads CSAPGDSMNTEAFF. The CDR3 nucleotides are TGCAGTGCTCCGGGGGACAGTATGAACACTGAAGCTTTCTTT.

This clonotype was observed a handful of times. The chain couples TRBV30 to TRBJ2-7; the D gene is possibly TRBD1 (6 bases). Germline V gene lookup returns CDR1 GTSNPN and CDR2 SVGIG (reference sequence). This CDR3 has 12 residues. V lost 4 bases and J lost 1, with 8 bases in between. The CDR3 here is CAWTGQSYEQYF. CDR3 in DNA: TGTGCCTGGACAGGACAGTCCTACGAGCAGTACTTC.

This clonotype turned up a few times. The CDR3 spells CASSLAPRVSYGYTF. The DNA of the CDR3 is TGTGCCAGCAGCTTAGCCCCGAGGGTGAGCTATGGCTACACCTTC. This chain links TRBV7-9 with TRBJ1-2; D remains unclear. There are 15 residues in the CDR3. CDR1 and CDR2 from the germline V gene are SEHNR and FQNEAQ (reference sequence). Trimming stripped 0 bases from V and 4 bases from J, with 12 bases between.

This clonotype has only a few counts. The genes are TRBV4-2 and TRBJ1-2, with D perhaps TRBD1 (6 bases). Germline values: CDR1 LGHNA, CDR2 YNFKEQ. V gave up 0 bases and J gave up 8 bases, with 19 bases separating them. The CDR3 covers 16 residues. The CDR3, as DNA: TGTGCCAGCAGCCAAGATTTTGCAGGGGAAACAGTAGGCTACACCTTC. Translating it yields CASSQDFAGETVGYTF.

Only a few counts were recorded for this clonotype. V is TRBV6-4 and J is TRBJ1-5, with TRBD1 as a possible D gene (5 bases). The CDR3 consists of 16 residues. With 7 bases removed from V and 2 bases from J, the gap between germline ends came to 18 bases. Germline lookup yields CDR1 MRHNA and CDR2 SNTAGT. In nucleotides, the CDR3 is TGTGCCAGCACCTGGAGGAGGGGTGGACGCAATCAGCCCCAGCATTTT. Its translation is CASTWRRGGRNQPQHF.

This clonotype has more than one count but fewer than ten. The CDR3 sequence is CSSTATDLNYGYTF. CDR3 DNA sequence: TGCAGTTCCACAGCGACAGACCTTAACTATGGCTACACCTTC. V usage is TRBV20-1 and J usage is TRBJ1-2, with a tentative D call TRBD1 (5 bases). Germline V gene data show CDR1 as DFQATT and CDR2 as SNEGSKA (reference sequence). The CDR3 totals 14 residues. V lost 8 bases and J lost 1, with 17 bases in between.

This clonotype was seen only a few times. The CDR3 nucleotides are TGTGCCAGCACCTCGGACAGCACAGATACGCAGTATTTT. It encodes CASTSDSTDTQYF. The chain joins TRBV12-3 or TRBV12-4 to TRBJ2-3; D call uncertain. CDR3 length equals 13 residues. Trimming took off 7 bases at V and 0 bases at J, with 8 bases between the two ends.

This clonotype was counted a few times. The CDR3: CASTGGNEQYF. The CDR3 DNA is TGTGCCTCGACAGGGGGGAACGAGCAGTACTTC. This chain links TRBV30 with TRBJ2-7; 9 positions match TRBD1. The V segment lost 7 bases and the J segment 5 bases; nucleotides outside the gene matches: 3. The CDR3 length is 11 residues. Germline V gives CDR1 GTSNPN, CDR2 SVGIG (reference sequence).

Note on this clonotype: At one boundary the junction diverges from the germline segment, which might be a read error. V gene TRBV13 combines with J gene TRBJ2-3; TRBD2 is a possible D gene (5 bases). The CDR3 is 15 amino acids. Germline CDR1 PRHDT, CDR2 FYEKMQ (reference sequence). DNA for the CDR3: TGTGCCATCAGCGGTACTAGTGGGGTTGTGGATACGCAGTATTTT. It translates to CAISGTSGVVDTQYF. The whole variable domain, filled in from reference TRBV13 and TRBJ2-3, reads AAGVIQSPRHLIKEKRETATLKCYPIPRHDTVYWYQQGPGQDPQFLISFYEKMQSDKGSIPDRFSAQQFSDYHSELNMSSLELGDSALYFCAISGTSGVVDTQYFGPGTRLTVL.

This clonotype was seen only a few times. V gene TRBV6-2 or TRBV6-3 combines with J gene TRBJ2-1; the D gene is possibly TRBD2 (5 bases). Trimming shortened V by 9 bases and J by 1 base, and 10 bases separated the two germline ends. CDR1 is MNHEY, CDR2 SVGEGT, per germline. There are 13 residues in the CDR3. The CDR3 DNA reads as TGTGCCAGAAACGGGAAATCCTACAATGAGCAGTTCTTC. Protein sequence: CARNGKSYNEQFF.

DNA of the CDR3: TGTGCCAGCAGTTTTGCAGGGGACAATCAGCCCCAGCATTTT. Residues: CASSFAGDNQPQHF. The J gene is TRBJ1-5, the V gene TRBV12-3 or TRBV12-4; D might be TRBD1 (6 bases). The length of the CDR3 is 14 residues. V gave up 3 bases and J gave up 3 bases, with 9 bases separating them.

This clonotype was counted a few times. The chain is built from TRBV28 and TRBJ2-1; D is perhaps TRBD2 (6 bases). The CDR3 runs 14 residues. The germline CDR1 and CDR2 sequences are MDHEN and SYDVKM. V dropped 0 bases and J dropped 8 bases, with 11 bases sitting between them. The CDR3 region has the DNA TGTGCCAGCAGTTTATGGCAGGGAGGATATGAGCAGTTCTTC. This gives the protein CASSLWQGGYEQFF.